This T cell receptor (beta chain) was retrieved from a study of blood T cell repertoires in COVID-19. About the research overall: The analysed material was cDNA or gDNA that came from T cells, B-cell-depleted T cells, or PBMCs.

The protocol was immunoSEQ multiplex PCR, while the TCRdb copy is restricted to in-frame clones and leaves out a portion. The repertoire holds almost 70,000 clones, with 75% to 85% as singletons. This TCR was recovered from a human donor in a cohort sampled during active COVID-19. The sequenced sample was peripheral blood.

The DNA of the CDR3 is TGTGCCAGCAGCCCCTATACAGGGACTGGAAACACCATATATTTT. Translating gives CASSPYTGTGNTIYF. The chain couples TRBV3-1 (or the pseudogene TRBV3-2) to TRBJ1-3, with D possibly TRBD1 on 6 matching bases. The CDR3 is made up of 15 amino acids. CDR1 is LGHDT and CDR2 is YNNKEL in the germline V gene (reference sequence). The V gene lost 4 bases and the J gene lost 2 bases, with 12 bases spanning the gap.